This is a list of T cell receptor beta chains from one sample in a study of cytomegalovirus exposure and HLA in healthy donors. This table comes from immunoSEQ multiplex PCR, and its TCRdb copy is limited to in-frame clones, with some not included. The sample consists of some 120,000 clones, around a tenth of them appearing once. Sequenced sample: PBMCs. These receptor sequences come from a young man in good health and CMV-seronegative. The CDR3 runs from the conserved cysteine through the conserved F or W. A D gene is named only where the DNA matches it firmly. A clone size is listed for some rows: how often the clone was seen (once, few, many), or a class if it is expanded.

v_call: TRBV5-6; j_call: TRBJ1-6; clone_size: few; d_call: NA; cdr3_nt: TGTGCCAGCAGCTGGCAGGGTTTGAATTCACCCCTCCACTTT; cdr3_aa: CASSWQGLNSPLHF
v_call: TRBV11-2; j_call: TRBJ2-1; clone_size: NA; d_call: TRBD2; cdr3_nt: TGTGCCAGCAGCCTTCTAGCGGGAGGGGGGAATGAGCAGTTCTTC; cdr3_aa: CASSLLAGGGNEQFF
v_call: TRBV25-1; j_call: TRBJ1-6; clone_size: few; d_call: TRBD1; cdr3_nt: TGTGCCAGCGGACAGGGGGAATCACCCCTCCACTTT; cdr3_aa: CASGQGESPLHF
v_call: TRBV5-1; j_call: TRBJ1-1; clone_size: NA; d_call: TRBD1; cdr3_nt: TGCGCCAGCAGCCCCGGACAGGAGGGCCGAGCTTTCTTT; cdr3_aa: CASSPGQEGRAFF
v_call: TRBV29-1; j_call: TRBJ2-7; clone_size: NA; d_call: TRBD1; cdr3_nt: TGCAGCGTTGAAGATCCGGACAGGGGTATGCACGAGCAGTACTTC; cdr3_aa: CSVEDPDRGMHEQYF
v_call: TRBV7-9; j_call: TRBJ2-7; clone_size: NA; d_call: TRBD2; cdr3_nt: TGTGCCAGCAGCGGGACTAGCGGGTACGAGCAGTACTTC; cdr3_aa: CASSGTSGYEQYF
v_call: TRBV9; j_call: TRBJ2-3; clone_size: NA; d_call: TRBD2; cdr3_nt: TGTGCCAGCAGCGTTAGCGGGGGGGCCGGAGATACGCAGTATTTT; cdr3_aa: CASSVSGGAGDTQYF
v_call: TRBV27; j_call: TRBJ1-5; clone_size: few; d_call: TRBD1; cdr3_nt: TGTGCCAGCAGTCGTTACACCGGGACAGGGGTATCCACGGGGCCTCAGCCCCAGCATTTT; cdr3_aa: CASSRYTGTGVSTGPQPQHF
v_call: TRBV7-9; j_call: TRBJ2-3; clone_size: few; d_call: NA; cdr3_nt: TGTGCCAGCAGCTTATCCGGACAAGCTAGCACAGATACGCAGTATTTT; cdr3_aa: CASSLSGQASTDTQYF
v_call: TRBV6-6; j_call: TRBJ1-1; clone_size: NA; d_call: NA; cdr3_nt: TGTGCCAGCAGTTATCCATCCATGAACACTGAAGCTTTCTTT; cdr3_aa: CASSYPSMNTEAFF
v_call: TRBV11-2; j_call: TRBJ1-2; clone_size: NA; d_call: NA; cdr3_nt: TGTGCCAGCAGCTTATGGTCTACGAAATATGGCTACACCTTC; cdr3_aa: CASSLWSTKYGYTF
v_call: TRBV27; j_call: TRBJ1-5; clone_size: few; d_call: NA; cdr3_nt: TGTGCCAGCAGTTTATCGCCAGGGGTCAATCAGCCCCAGCATTTT; cdr3_aa: CASSLSPGVNQPQHF
v_call: TRBV25-1; j_call: TRBJ2-3; clone_size: NA; d_call: NA; cdr3_nt: TGTGCCAGCAGTGAATGGGCTGTAGATACGCAGTATTTT; cdr3_aa: CASSEWAVDTQYF
v_call: TRBV28; j_call: TRBJ1-2; clone_size: NA; d_call: NA; cdr3_nt: TGTGCCAGCAGTCCGACCGGAGTCTATGGCTACACCTTC; cdr3_aa: CASSPTGVYGYTF
v_call: TRBV6-1; j_call: TRBJ2-7; clone_size: NA; d_call: TRBD2; cdr3_nt: TGTGCCAGCAGGGCCGGGACTAGCTTCGTCGAGCAGTACTTC; cdr3_aa: CASRAGTSFVEQYF
v_call: TRBV2; j_call: TRBJ2-5; clone_size: NA; d_call: NA; cdr3_nt: TGTGCCAGCAGTGTATATGAGATCCAGTACTTC; cdr3_aa: CASSVYEIQYF
v_call: TRBV27; j_call: TRBJ1-1; clone_size: NA; d_call: NA; cdr3_nt: TGTGCCAGCGCAACGGTGAACACTGAAGCTTTCTTT; cdr3_aa: CASATVNTEAFF
v_call: TRBV4-1; j_call: TRBJ2-1; clone_size: few; d_call: NA; cdr3_nt: TGCGCCAGCAGCCAAGATATGGCTAGCGCGTACAATGAGCAGTTCTTC; cdr3_aa: CASSQDMASAYNEQFF
v_call: TRBV11-2; j_call: TRBJ1-1; clone_size: NA; d_call: NA; cdr3_nt: TGTGCCAGCAGCTTAGATCTTGAGGGAGTTGGCACTGAAGCTTTCTTT; cdr3_aa: CASSLDLEGVGTEAFF
v_call: TRBV7-2; j_call: TRBJ1-4; clone_size: few; d_call: NA; cdr3_nt: TGTGCCAGCAGCTTAGGCGGCGGGAATGAAAAACTGTTTTTT; cdr3_aa: CASSLGGGNEKLFF
v_call: TRBV30; j_call: TRBJ2-3; clone_size: few; d_call: TRBD1; cdr3_nt: TGTGCCTTTACGTCAGGGACAGGGGGTTTCGCAGATACGCAGTATTTT; cdr3_aa: CAFTSGTGGFADTQYF
v_call: TRBV18; j_call: TRBJ2-3; clone_size: NA; d_call: TRBD1; cdr3_nt: TGTGCCAGCTCACTAACGGGACAGGGCACAGATACGCAGTATTTT; cdr3_aa: CASSLTGQGTDTQYF
v_call: TRBV4-1; j_call: TRBJ2-7; clone_size: NA; d_call: NA; cdr3_nt: TGCGCCAGCAGCCAAGTCGAGGGCTCCTACGAGCAGTACTTC; cdr3_aa: CASSQVEGSYEQYF
v_call: TRBV7-9; j_call: TRBJ2-6; clone_size: NA; d_call: NA; cdr3_nt: TGTGCCAGCAGCCCCCCCCAGGGCTCTGGGGCCAACGTCCTGACTTTC; cdr3_aa: CASSPPQGSGANVLTF
v_call: TRBV7-7; j_call: TRBJ1-1; clone_size: few; d_call: NA; cdr3_nt: TGTGCTAGCAGCTTAGGGAGCGACACTGAAGCTTTCTTT; cdr3_aa: CASSLGSDTEAFF
v_call: TRBV5-6; j_call: TRBJ2-7; clone_size: NA; d_call: NA; cdr3_nt: TGTGCCAGCAGCTTGGCCTTGGGACTGGTCGAGCAGTACTTC; cdr3_aa: CASSLALGLVEQYF
v_call: TRBV2; j_call: TRBJ2-7; clone_size: few; d_call: NA; cdr3_nt: TGTGCCAGCAGTGAAGAGAGGCAGGGCCATACCTACGAGCAGTACTTC; cdr3_aa: CASSEERQGHTYEQYF
v_call: TRBV2; j_call: TRBJ1-2; clone_size: few; d_call: NA; cdr3_nt: TGTGCCAGCAGTGAAGCCCCCAGGGGCAGGTATGGCTACACCTTC; cdr3_aa: CASSEAPRGRYGYTF
v_call: TRBV29-1; j_call: TRBJ1-2; clone_size: NA; d_call: NA; cdr3_nt: TGCAGCGTTGAAGATAAGGAGTTCTATGGCTACACCTTC; cdr3_aa: CSVEDKEFYGYTF
v_call: TRBV27; j_call: TRBJ2-7; clone_size: NA; d_call: TRBD1; cdr3_nt: TGTGCCAGCAGCGACAGGGCGGGCGCCTACGAGCAGTACTTC; cdr3_aa: CASSDRAGAYEQYF
v_call: TRBV9; j_call: TRBJ1-6; clone_size: NA; d_call: TRBD1; cdr3_nt: TGTGCCAGCAGCGCGGGACAGGTAACTTCACCCCTCCACTTT; cdr3_aa: CASSAGQVTSPLHF
v_call: TRBV11-2; j_call: TRBJ2-2; clone_size: NA; d_call: NA; cdr3_nt: TGTGCCAGCAGCCCCGGTCCGGGTTGGGACACCGGGGAGCTGTTTTTT; cdr3_aa: CASSPGPGWDTGELFF
v_call: TRBV5-6; j_call: TRBJ2-7; clone_size: few; d_call: NA; cdr3_nt: TGTGCCAGCAGCTTGGCGTACTCAAGCTCCTACGAGCAGTACTTC; cdr3_aa: CASSLAYSSSYEQYF
v_call: TRBV15; j_call: TRBJ2-7; clone_size: few; d_call: TRBD1; cdr3_nt: TGTGCCACCAGCGCCCGAACAGGGGTCGACGAGCAGTACTTC; cdr3_aa: CATSARTGVDEQYF
v_call: TRBV28; j_call: TRBJ2-7; clone_size: NA; d_call: NA; cdr3_nt: TGTGCCAGCAGTTTACGAGTCTACGAGCAGTACTTC; cdr3_aa: CASSLRVYEQYF
v_call: TRBV14; j_call: TRBJ1-6; clone_size: few; d_call: NA; cdr3_nt: TGTGCCAGCAGGAACTCGACGGGGAATTCACCCCTCCACTTT; cdr3_aa: CASRNSTGNSPLHF
v_call: TRBV7-8; j_call: TRBJ2-7; clone_size: few; d_call: TRBD1; cdr3_nt: TGTGCCAGCAGCCGGACCCGACAGGGATCCTACGAGCAGTACTTC; cdr3_aa: CASSRTRQGSYEQYF
v_call: TRBV4-2; j_call: TRBJ2-1; clone_size: few; d_call: NA; cdr3_nt: TGTGCCAGCAGCCAAGGCGGTCCTCCCCTCGGGCAGTTCTTC; cdr3_aa: CASSQGGPPLGQFF
v_call: TRBV19; j_call: TRBJ1-5; clone_size: few; d_call: NA; cdr3_nt: TGTGCCAGTTCCAACAGAGATCAGCCCCAGCATTTT; cdr3_aa: CASSNRDQPQHF
v_call: TRBV6-1; j_call: TRBJ1-2; clone_size: few; d_call: NA; cdr3_nt: TGTGCCAGCAGTGACCAGGGGAACTATGGCTACACCTTC; cdr3_aa: CASSDQGNYGYTF
v_call: TRBV4-2; j_call: TRBJ1-1; clone_size: NA; d_call: NA; cdr3_nt: TGTGCCAGAAGCCAAGGAGGGAACACTGAAGCTTTCTTT; cdr3_aa: CARSQGGNTEAFF
v_call: TRBV11-2; j_call: TRBJ2-1; clone_size: few; d_call: TRBD2; cdr3_nt: TGTGCCAGCCAGCGGGGTCCTTACAATGAGCAGTTCTTC; cdr3_aa: CASQRGPYNEQFF
v_call: TRBV14; j_call: TRBJ2-2; clone_size: NA; d_call: TRBD2; cdr3_nt: TGTGCCAGCAGCCAAGATCTTGGACTAGCGGGAGGGCCATACACCGGGGAGCTGTTTTTT; cdr3_aa: CASSQDLGLAGGPYTGELFF
v_call: TRBV30; j_call: TRBJ2-1; clone_size: NA; d_call: TRBD2; cdr3_nt: TGTGCCTCCCAGGGACTAGCGGCATACTCCTACAATGAGCAGTTCTTC; cdr3_aa: CASQGLAAYSYNEQFF
v_call: TRBV7-6; j_call: TRBJ1-5; clone_size: NA; d_call: NA; cdr3_nt: TGTGCCAGCAGCCTGAGCGGCAATCAGCCCCAGCATTTT; cdr3_aa: CASSLSGNQPQHF
v_call: TRBV2; j_call: TRBJ1-2; clone_size: few; d_call: TRBD1; cdr3_nt: TGTGCCAGCAGAGGGCAGGGGGACTTCGGCTATGGCTACACCTTC; cdr3_aa: CASRGQGDFGYGYTF
v_call: TRBV27; j_call: TRBJ2-3; clone_size: few; d_call: NA; cdr3_nt: TGTGCCAGCAGTGGGATAGGGGTATCAACAGATACGCAGTATTTT; cdr3_aa: CASSGIGVSTDTQYF
v_call: TRBV7-9; j_call: TRBJ2-4; clone_size: few; d_call: TRBD2; cdr3_nt: TGTGCCAGCAGCCCCCCCGGCGGGAGAGAGGAAAACATTCAGTACTTC; cdr3_aa: CASSPPGGREENIQYF
v_call: TRBV19; j_call: TRBJ2-1; clone_size: few; d_call: TRBD1; cdr3_nt: TGTGCCAGTAGTATAGATAGGGGCGGGACAGGGGGCAATGAGCAGTTCTTC; cdr3_aa: CASSIDRGGTGGNEQFF
v_call: TRBV6-1; j_call: TRBJ2-4; clone_size: NA; d_call: NA; cdr3_nt: TGTGCCAGCAGTGAATTAGCTGGGGGCGCAGTGAACATTCAGTACTTC; cdr3_aa: CASSELAGGAVNIQYF